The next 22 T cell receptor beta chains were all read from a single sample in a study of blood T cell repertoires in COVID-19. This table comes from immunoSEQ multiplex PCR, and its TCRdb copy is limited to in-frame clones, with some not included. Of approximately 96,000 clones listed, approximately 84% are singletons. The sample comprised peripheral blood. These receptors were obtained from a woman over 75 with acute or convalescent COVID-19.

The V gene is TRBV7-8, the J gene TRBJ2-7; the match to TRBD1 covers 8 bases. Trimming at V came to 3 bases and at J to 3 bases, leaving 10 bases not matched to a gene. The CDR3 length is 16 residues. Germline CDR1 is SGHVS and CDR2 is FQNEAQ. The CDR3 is CASSFSGGQALYEQYF. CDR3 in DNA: TGTGCCAGCAGCTTTTCCGGGGGACAGGCCCTCTACGAGCAGTACTTC.

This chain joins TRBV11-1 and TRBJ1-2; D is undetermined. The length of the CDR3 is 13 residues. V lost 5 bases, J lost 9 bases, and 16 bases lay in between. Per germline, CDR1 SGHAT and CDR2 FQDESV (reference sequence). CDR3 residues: CASSLSKEGSYTF. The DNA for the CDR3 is TGTGCCAGCAGCCTTTCCAAAGAGGGTAGCTACACCTTC. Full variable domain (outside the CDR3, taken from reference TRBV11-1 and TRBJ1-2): EAEVAQSPRYKITEKSQAVAFWCDPISGHATLYWYRQILGQGPELLVQFQDESVVDDSQLPKDRFSAERLKGVDSTLKIQPAELGDSAMYLCASSLSKEGSYTFGSGTRLTVV.

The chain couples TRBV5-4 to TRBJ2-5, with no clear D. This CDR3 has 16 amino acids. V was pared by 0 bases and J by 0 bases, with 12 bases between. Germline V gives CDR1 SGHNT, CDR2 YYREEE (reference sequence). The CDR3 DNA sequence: TGTGCCAGCAGCTTGGGAGAATCTAAATACCAAGAGACCCAGTACTTC. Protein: CASSLGESKYQETQYF. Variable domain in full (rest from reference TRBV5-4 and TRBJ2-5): ETGVTQSPTHLIKTRGQQVTLRCSSQSGHNTVSWYQQALGQGPQFIFQYYREEENGRGNFPPRFSGLQFPNYSSELNVNALELDDSALYLCASSLGESKYQETQYFGPGTRLLVL.

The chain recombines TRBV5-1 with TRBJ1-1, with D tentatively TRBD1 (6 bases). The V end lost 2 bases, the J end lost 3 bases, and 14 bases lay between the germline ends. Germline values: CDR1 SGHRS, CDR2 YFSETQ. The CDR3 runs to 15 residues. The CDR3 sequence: CASSFNSGADTEAFF. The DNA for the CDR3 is TGCGCCAGCAGCTTTAATTCAGGGGCGGACACTGAAGCTTTCTTT.

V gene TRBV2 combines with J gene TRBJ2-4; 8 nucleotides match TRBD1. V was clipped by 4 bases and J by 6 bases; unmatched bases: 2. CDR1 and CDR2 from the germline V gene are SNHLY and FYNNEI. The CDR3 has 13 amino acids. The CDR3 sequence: CASSGQGRNIQYF. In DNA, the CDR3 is TGTGCCAGCAGTGGACAGGGGAGAAACATTCAGTACTTC.

Here the CDR3 reads CTSSPQFIVDRNTEAFF. Here the CDR3 DNA reads TGCACCAGCAGCCCGCAATTTATCGTCGACAGGAACACTGAAGCTTTCTTT. This rearrangement joins TRBV1 to TRBJ1-1; the table's TRBD1 call for D was not verified on the DNA. TRBV1 is a listed pseudogene. The CDR3 runs 17 residues.

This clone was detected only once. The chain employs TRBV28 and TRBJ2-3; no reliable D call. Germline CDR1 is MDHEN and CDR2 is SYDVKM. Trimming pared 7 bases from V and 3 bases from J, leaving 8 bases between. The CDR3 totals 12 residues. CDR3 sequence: CASKTPTDTQYF. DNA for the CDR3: TGTGCCAGCAAGACACCGACAGATACGCAGTATTTT. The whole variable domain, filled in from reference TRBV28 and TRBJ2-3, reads DVKVTQSSRYLVKRTGEKVFLECVQDMDHENMFWYRQDPGLGLRLIYFSYDVKMKEKGDIPEGYSVSREKKERFSLILESASTNQTSMYLCASKTPTDTQYFGPGTRLTVL.

CDR3 in amino acids: CASDGSGNTIYF. Written as DNA, the CDR3 is TGTGCCAGTGACGGGTCTGGAAACACCATATATTTT. The J gene is TRBJ1-3, the V gene TRBV28; D not certain. V was pared by 9 bases and J by 1 base, with 7 bases between. This CDR3 is built from 12 residues. Germline V gives CDR1 MDHEN, CDR2 SYDVKM.

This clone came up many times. The chain's CDR3 is CASSYSTGPTNEKLFF. The CDR3 coding sequence is TGTGCCAGCAGTTACTCTACGGGTCCAACTAATGAAAAACTGTTTTTT. V and J are TRBV6-2 or TRBV6-3 and TRBJ1-4; D ambiguous. This CDR3 spans 16 amino acids. Germline values: CDR1 MNHEY, CDR2 SVGEGT. Trimming removed 0 bases at V and 0 bases at J, with 8 bases between.

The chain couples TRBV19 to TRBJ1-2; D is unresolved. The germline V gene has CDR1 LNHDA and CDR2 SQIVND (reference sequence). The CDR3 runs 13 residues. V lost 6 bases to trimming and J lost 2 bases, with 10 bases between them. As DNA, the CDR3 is TGTGCCAGTAGCCCCGACTGGAACTATGGCTACACCTTC. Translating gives CASSPDWNYGYTF.

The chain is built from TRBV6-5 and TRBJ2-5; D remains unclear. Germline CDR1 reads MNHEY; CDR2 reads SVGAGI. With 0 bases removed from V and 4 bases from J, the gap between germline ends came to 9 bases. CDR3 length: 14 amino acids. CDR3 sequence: CASSYSQRRETQYF. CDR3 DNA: TGTGCCAGCAGTTACTCGCAACGGAGAGAGACCCAGTACTTC.

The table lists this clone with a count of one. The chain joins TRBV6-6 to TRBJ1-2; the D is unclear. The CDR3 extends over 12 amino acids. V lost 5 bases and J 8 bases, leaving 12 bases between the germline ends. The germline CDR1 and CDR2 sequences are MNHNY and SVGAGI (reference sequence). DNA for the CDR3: TGTGCCAGCAGTAGGGAGTTGCTAGGCTACACCTTC. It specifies CASSRELLGYTF.

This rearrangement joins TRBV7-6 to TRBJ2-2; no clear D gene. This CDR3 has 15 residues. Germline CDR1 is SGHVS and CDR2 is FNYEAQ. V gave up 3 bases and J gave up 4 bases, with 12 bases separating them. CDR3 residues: CASSLLSRTTGELFF. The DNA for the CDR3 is TGTGCCAGCAGCTTGTTGAGTAGAACCACCGGGGAGCTGTTTTTT.

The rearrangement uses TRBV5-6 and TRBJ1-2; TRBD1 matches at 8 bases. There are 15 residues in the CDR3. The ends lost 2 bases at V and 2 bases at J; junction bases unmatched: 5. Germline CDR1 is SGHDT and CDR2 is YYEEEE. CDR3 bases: TGTGCCAGCAGCTTAGTAGACAGGGGAAACTATGGCTACACCTTC. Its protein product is CASSLVDRGNYGYTF.

Here the CDR3 reads CASRQIVRDQPQHF. The CDR3 region has the DNA TGTGCCAGCAGGCAGATCGTCAGGGATCAGCCCCAGCATTTT. V usage is TRBV2 and J usage is TRBJ1-5, with D tentatively TRBD1 (5 bases). The CDR3 runs 14 residues. Germline V CDR1 and CDR2: SNHLY, FYNNEI. V dropped 6 bases and J dropped 5 bases, with 14 bases sitting between them.

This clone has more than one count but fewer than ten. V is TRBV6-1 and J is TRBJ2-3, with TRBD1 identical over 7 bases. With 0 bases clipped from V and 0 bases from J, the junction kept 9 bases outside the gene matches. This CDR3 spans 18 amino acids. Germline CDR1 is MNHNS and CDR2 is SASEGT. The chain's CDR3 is CASSEAHRGLGSTDTQYF. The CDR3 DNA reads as TGTGCCAGCAGTGAAGCGCACAGGGGTCTTGGGAGCACAGATACGCAGTATTTT.

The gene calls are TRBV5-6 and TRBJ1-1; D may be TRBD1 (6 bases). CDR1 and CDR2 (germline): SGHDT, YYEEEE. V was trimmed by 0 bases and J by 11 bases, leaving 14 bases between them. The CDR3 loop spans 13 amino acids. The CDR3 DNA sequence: TGTGCCAGCAGCTTGGTGGTCCAAAGGGGGGCTTTCTTT. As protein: CASSLVVQRGAFF.

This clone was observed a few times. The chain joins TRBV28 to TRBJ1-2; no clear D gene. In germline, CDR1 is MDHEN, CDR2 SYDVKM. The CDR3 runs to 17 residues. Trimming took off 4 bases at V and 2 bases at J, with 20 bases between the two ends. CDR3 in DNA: TGTGCCAGCAGTTCGTCTCCGGGTTCCCGTGGGAACTATGGCTACACCTTC. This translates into CASSSSPGSRGNYGYTF.

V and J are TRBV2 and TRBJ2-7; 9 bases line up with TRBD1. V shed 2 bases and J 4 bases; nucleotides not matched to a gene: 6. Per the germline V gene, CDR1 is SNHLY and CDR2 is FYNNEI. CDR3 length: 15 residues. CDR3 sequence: CASSEQGQGMYEQYV. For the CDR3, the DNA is TGTGCCAGCAGTGAACAGGGACAGGGCATGTACGAGCAGTACGTC.

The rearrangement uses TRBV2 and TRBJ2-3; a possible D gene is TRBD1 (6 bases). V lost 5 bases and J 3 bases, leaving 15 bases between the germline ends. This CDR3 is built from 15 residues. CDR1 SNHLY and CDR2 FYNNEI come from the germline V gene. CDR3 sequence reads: CASSPQGTGTDTQYF. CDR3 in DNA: TGTGCCAGCAGTCCGCAGGGGACGGGGACAGATACGCAGTATTTT. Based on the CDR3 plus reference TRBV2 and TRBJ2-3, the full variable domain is EPEVTQTPSHQVTQMGQEVILRCVPISNHLYFYWYRQILGQKVEFLVSFYNNEISEKSEIFDDQFSVERPDGSNFTLKIRSTKLEDSAMYFCASSPQGTGTDTQYFGPGTRLTVL.

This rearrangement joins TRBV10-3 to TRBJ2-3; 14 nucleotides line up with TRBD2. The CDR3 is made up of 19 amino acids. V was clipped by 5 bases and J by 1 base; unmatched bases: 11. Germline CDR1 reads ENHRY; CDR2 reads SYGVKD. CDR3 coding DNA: TGTGCCATCAGTCCGACTAGCGGGGGGGCCAGATTACGCACAGATACGCAGTATTTT. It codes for CAISPTSGGARLRTDTQYF.

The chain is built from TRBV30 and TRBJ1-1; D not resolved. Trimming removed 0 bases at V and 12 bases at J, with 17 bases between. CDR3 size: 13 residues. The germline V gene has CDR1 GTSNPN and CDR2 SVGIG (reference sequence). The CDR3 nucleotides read TGTGCCTGGAGTGTAAAAGGCCCCCAGAGGCCTTTCTTT. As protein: CAWSVKGPQRPFF.